What follows describes a single T cell receptor beta chain. The data belong to a study of T cells in Graves' hyperthyroidism and ophthalmopathy. TCR beta CDR3 region amplification was performed from RNA transcripts. HTBI primers were used for first-round RT-PCR of the TCR CDR3. Using its own MiXCR run on the multiplex PCR reads, TCRdb lists one record per CDR3 protein. The sample gives more than 350,000 distinct CDR3 sequences, roughly 17% of which show up once; about a third is in the top ten. V was shortened by 8 bases and J by 8 bases, with 24 bases between the two germline ends. The CDR3 spans 15 residues. Germline CDR1 LGHNT, CDR2 FRNRAP. Reasons for excluding patients were uncontrolled infection, other autoimmune disease, pregnancy or lactation.

The receptor comes from a woman younger than 45 with Graves' hyperthyroidism that later progressed to Graves' ophthalmopathy. Sequences were obtained from blood. This rearrangement joins TRBV12-5 to TRBJ1-2; D is perhaps TRBD1 (6 bases). CDR3 region: CASTLGGGAIWGYTF. In nucleotides, the CDR3 is TGTGCTAGTACCCTTGGTGGGGGGGCAATATGGGGCTACACCTTC.